A single sample gave rise to the 2 T cell receptor beta chains below, sequenced in a study of technical replicates of blood from a few donors. Assay: immunoSEQ multiplex PCR; the TCRdb copy retains only in-frame clones and omits some. The profile shows approximately 70,000 clones, around 92% of them singletons. Sequenced sample: T cells isolated from PBMCs. These receptors originate from a human donor in good health. Some clones in this sample may be carry-over from other donors' samples.

The rearrangement joins TRBV28 to TRBJ2-1; D gene ambiguous. Trimming took off 3 bases at V and 6 bases at J, with 6 bases between the two ends. Germline assignment: CDR1 MDHEN and CDR2 SYDVKM. The CDR3 sequence is 12 residues long. CDR3 in DNA: TGTGCCAGCAGTTTGGCCGTCAATGAGCAGTTCTTC. This translates into CASSLAVNEQFF. The variable domain in full, completed from reference TRBV28 and TRBJ2-1, reads DVKVTQSSRYLVKRTGEKVFLECVQDMDHENMFWYRQDPGLGLRLIYFSYDVKMKEKGDIPEGYSVSREKKERFSLILESASTNQTSMYLCASSLAVNEQFFGPGTRLTVL.

J is TRBJ1-5 and V is TRBV6-5; TRBD1 is a possible D gene (5 bases). Trimming stripped 8 bases from V and 3 bases from J, with 14 bases between. Germline V gene sequence: CDR1 MNHEY, CDR2 SVGAGI. CDR3 length: 14 residues. For the CDR3, the DNA is TGTGCCAGCCGAACAGGCTCGTTCAATCAGCCCCAGCATTTT. Residues: CASRTGSFNQPQHF.